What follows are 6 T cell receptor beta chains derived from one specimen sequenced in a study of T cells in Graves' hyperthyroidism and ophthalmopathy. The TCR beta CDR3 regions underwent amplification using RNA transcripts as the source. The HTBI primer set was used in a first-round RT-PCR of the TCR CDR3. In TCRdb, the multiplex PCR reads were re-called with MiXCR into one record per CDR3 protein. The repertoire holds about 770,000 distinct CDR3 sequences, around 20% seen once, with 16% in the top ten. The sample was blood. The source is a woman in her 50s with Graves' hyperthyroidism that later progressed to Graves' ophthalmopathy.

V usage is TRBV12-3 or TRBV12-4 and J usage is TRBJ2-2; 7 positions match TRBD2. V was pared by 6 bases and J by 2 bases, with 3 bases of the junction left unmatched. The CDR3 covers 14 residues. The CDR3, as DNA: TGTGCCAGCAGGGGACTATATAACACCGGGGAGCTGTTTTTT. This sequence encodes CASRGLYNTGELFF.

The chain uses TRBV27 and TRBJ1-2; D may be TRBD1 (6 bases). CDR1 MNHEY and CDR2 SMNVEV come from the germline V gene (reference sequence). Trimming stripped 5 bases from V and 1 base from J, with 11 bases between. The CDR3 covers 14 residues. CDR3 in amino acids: CASSVDRRNYGYTF. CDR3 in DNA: TGTGCCAGCAGTGTGGACAGACGTAACTATGGCTACACCTTC.

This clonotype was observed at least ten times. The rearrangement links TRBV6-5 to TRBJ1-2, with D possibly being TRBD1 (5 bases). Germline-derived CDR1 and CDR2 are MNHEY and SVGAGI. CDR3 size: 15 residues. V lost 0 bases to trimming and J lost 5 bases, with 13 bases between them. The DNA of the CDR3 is TGTGCCAGCAGTTACTCGGAACGGGGCGAGTATGGCTACACCTTC. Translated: CASSYSERGEYGYTF.

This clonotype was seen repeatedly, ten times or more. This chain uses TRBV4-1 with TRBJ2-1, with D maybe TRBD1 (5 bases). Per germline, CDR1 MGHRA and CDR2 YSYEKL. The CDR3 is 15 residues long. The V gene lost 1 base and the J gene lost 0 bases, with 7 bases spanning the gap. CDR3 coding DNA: TGCGCCAGCAGCCAAGTAGGGGACTCCTACAATGAGCAGTTCTTC. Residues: CASSQVGDSYNEQFF.

The CDR3 loop reads CSVSSATEVQETQYF. As DNA, the CDR3 is TGCAGCGTTTCTTCAGCCACGGAGGTCCAAGAGACCCAGTACTTC. The J gene is TRBJ2-5, the V gene TRBV29-1, with TRBD2 as a possible D gene (5 bases). Germline-derived CDR1 and CDR2 are SQVTM and ANQGSEA. V was pared by 5 bases and J by 1 base, with 17 bases between. The length of the CDR3 is 15 residues.

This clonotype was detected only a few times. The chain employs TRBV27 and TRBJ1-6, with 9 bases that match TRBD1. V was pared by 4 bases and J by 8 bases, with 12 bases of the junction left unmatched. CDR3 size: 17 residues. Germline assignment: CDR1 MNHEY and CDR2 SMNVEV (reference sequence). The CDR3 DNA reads TGTGCCAGCAGTTGGGGACAGGGCCTTCGAGGGGATTCACCCCTCCACTTT. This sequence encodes CASSWGQGLRGDSPLHF.